A single sample gave rise to the 28 T cell receptor beta chains below, sequenced in a study of response to subunit inactivated influenza vaccine. Each CDR3 protein is one row after TCRdb ran MiXCR on the RT-PCR reads. The profile shows about 830,000 distinct CDR3 sequences, under 20% of them singletons. The sequences come from PBMCs from blood, collected 5 days after vaccination. All receptors come from a man between 45 and 60 years old who received an inactivated influenza vaccine.

This clonotype was seen a few times. The chain carries TRBV29-1 and TRBJ2-1, with 9 nucleotides matching TRBD2. V shed 3 bases, J shed 9 bases, and the junction held 9 bases outside the gene matches. The CDR3 length is 14 residues. Per the germline V gene, CDR1 is SQVTM and CDR2 is ANQGSEA. The CDR3 loop is CSVDWSLAGSEQFF. CDR3 coding DNA: TGCAGCGTTGATTGGTCGCTAGCGGGAAGTGAGCAGTTCTTC.

The sample holds a few counts of this clonotype. The chain combines TRBV11-2 with TRBJ1-1; TRBD1 is a possible D gene (5 bases). Germline V gene sequence: CDR1 SGHAT, CDR2 FQNNGV. Trimming cost V 1 base and J 1 base, with 10 bases left between them. The CDR3 sequence is 15 residues long. The CDR3 coding sequence is TGTGCCAGCAGCTTAGCGTCCGGGACGAACACTGAAGCTTTCTTT. Amino acids: CASSLASGTNTEAFF. The variable domain in full, completed from reference TRBV11-2 and TRBJ1-1, reads EAGVAQSPRYKIIEKRQSVAFWCNPISGHATLYWYQQILGQGPKLLIQFQNNGVVDDSQLPKDRFSAERLKGVDSTLKIQPAKLEDSAVYLCASSLASGTNTEAFFGQGTRLTVV.

This clonotype occurred a few times. The chain uses TRBV4-3 and TRBJ2-1; TRBD1 matches 9 bases. The CDR3 sequence is 14 residues long. The V and J ends lost 2 bases and 15 bases, in that order; junction bases with no gene match: 11. Germline V gives CDR1 LGHNA, CDR2 YSLEER. The CDR3 loop is CASSQLTGGRAPFF. CDR3 bases: TGCGCCAGCAGCCAATTGACAGGGGGGAGAGCGCCGTTCTTC.

The chain joins TRBV27 to TRBJ2-5, with 11 bases matching TRBD1. Trimming took 6 bases from V and 5 from J; bases not matched to a gene: 8. Germline CDR1 is MNHEY and CDR2 is SMNVEV (reference sequence). The CDR3 sequence is 15 residues long. The chain's CDR3 is CASRSWTGGDETQYF. The CDR3 region has the DNA TGTGCCAGCAGATCCTGGACAGGGGGCGATGAGACCCAGTACTTC.

In this sample, this clonotype turned up a few times. The chain couples TRBV29-1 to TRBJ2-3; 7 nucleotides line up with TRBD2. Looked up from germline, CDR1 is SQVTM and CDR2 is ANQGSEA. With 1 base clipped from V and 4 bases from J, the junction kept 8 bases outside the gene matches. The CDR3 spans 15 residues. CDR3 in amino acids: CSVEARRGRADTQYF. CDR3 sequence (DNA): TGCAGCGTTGAAGCGCGGCGGGGGAGAGCAGATACGCAGTATTTT.

The rearrangement links TRBV29-1 to TRBJ2-7; D is undetermined. Germline assignment: CDR1 SQVTM and CDR2 ANQGSEA. This CDR3 is 13 amino acids long. Trimming took 4 bases from V and 6 from J, leaving 16 bases between them. CDR3 coding DNA: TGCAGCGTTGTAGGAATGTCATCGAGCGAGCAGTACTTC. Its translation: CSVVGMSSSEQYF.

This clonotype was counted a few times. V usage is TRBV6-1 and J usage is TRBJ1-2; no clear D. V was shortened by 6 bases and J by 5 bases, with 16 bases between the two germline ends. Germline V lookup: CDR1 MNHNS, CDR2 SASEGT. This CDR3 is 14 amino acids long. The chain's CDR3 is CASSPPGGGYGYTF. CDR3 nucleotides: TGTGCCAGCAGCCCCCCGGGAGGAGGGTATGGCTACACCTTC.

The chain joins TRBV12-3 or TRBV12-4 to TRBJ1-2; TRBD1 matches 8 bases. The trim removed 5 bases at V and 10 bases at J, leaving 9 bases unmatched. The CDR3 totals 13 residues. The CDR3 region is CASSKTDRVDYTF. The CDR3 DNA sequence: TGTGCCAGCAGTAAGACGGACAGGGTGGACTACACCTTC.

This clonotype was observed a few times. This rearrangement joins TRBV20-1 to TRBJ1-5; D gene unclear. This CDR3 is built from 15 residues. V dropped 0 bases and J dropped 2 bases, with 11 bases sitting between them. Per germline, CDR1 DFQATT and CDR2 SNEGSKA (reference sequence). CDR3 sequence (DNA): TGCAGTGCTAGAGATGGAGGAAAGGGCAATCAGCCCCAGCATTTT. Amino acids: CSARDGGKGNQPQHF.

This clonotype was counted ten times or more. The chain is built from TRBV29-1 and TRBJ2-1, with 8 bases aligning to TRBD1. Germline V lookup: CDR1 SQVTM, CDR2 ANQGSEA. There are 13 residues in the CDR3. The V segment lost 3 bases and the J segment 7 bases; nucleotides outside the gene matches: 5. The CDR3 DNA reads as TGCAGCGTTGAGGGACAGGTGTGGAATGAGCAGTTCTTC. Amino acid sequence: CSVEGQVWNEQFF.

The sample holds one count of this clonotype. This chain uses TRBV21-1 with TRBJ2-3. TRBV21-1 is recorded as a pseudogene. This CDR3 is 14 amino acids long. The DNA for the CDR3 is TGTGCCAGCAGCAAAGCCCAGGAAGCAGATACGCAGTATTTT. Translating it yields CASSKAQEADTQYF.

This clonotype was observed a handful of times. The chain links TRBV12-3 or TRBV12-4 to TRBJ1-2; D is unresolved. Between the trimmed V and J ends, which lost 7 bases and 1 base, there was a span of 13 bases. This CDR3 is 14 amino acids long. For the CDR3, the DNA is TGTGCCAGCACCCCTGGGAAAAGTAACTATGGCTACACCTTC. Amino acids: CASTPGKSNYGYTF.

This clonotype was observed a few times. The CDR3 here is CASSLWPSEQYF. CDR3 nucleotide sequence: TGTGCCAGCAGCTTATGGCCCAGCGAGCAGTACTTC. This chain joins TRBV7-6 and TRBJ2-7; D is undetermined. The CDR3 consists of 12 residues. Per germline, CDR1 SGHVS and CDR2 FNYEAQ. V shed 2 bases and J shed 6 bases, with 8 bases lying between them.

This clonotype showed up just a few times. This sequence joins TRBV5-1 and TRBJ2-1, with D perhaps matching TRBD1 or TRBD2 (5 bases each). The length of the CDR3 is 17 residues. Germline-derived CDR1 and CDR2 are SGHRS and YFSETQ. V was cut by 2 bases and J by 1 base, with 16 bases left in between. The CDR3 is CASSFFGGGRSYNEQFF. The CDR3 DNA is TGCGCCAGCAGCTTTTTCGGTGGGGGTCGTTCCTACAATGAGCAGTTCTTC.

This chain links TRBV20-1 with TRBJ2-7; 8 bases map to TRBD2. This CDR3 region has 14 residues. V lost 3 bases and J lost 5; bases outside the gene matches: 9. Germline-derived CDR1 and CDR2 are DFQATT and SNEGSKA (reference sequence). The DNA for the CDR3 is TGCAGTGCTAGTCCGGATAGCGGGATGGACGAGCAGTACTTC. As protein: CSASPDSGMDEQYF.

This clonotype has ten or more counts. The J gene is TRBJ1-3, the V gene TRBV20-1; D possibly corresponds to TRBD1 (6 bases). The CDR3 runs to 14 residues. Germline lookup yields CDR1 DFQATT and CDR2 SNEGSKA (reference sequence). The V and J ends lost 6 bases and 3 bases respectively, with 15 bases between them. The CDR3 reads CSAYRVAGGNTIYF. DNA for the CDR3: TGCAGTGCCTACAGGGTGGCCGGTGGAAACACCATATATTTT.

This clonotype turned up a few times. The chain joins TRBV4-2 to TRBJ1-1; D not resolved. The V end lost 0 bases, the J end lost 1 base, and 15 bases lay between the germline ends. The CDR3 sequence is 17 residues long. Germline assignment: CDR1 LGHNA and CDR2 YNFKEQ. CDR3 amino acids: CASSQDSGKRSNTEAFF. CDR3 nucleotide sequence: TGTGCCAGCAGCCAAGATTCAGGTAAACGGTCGAACACTGAAGCTTTCTTT.

This clonotype was seen ten or more times. CDR3 in amino acids: CASSQDIRTDTQYF. CDR3 nucleotide sequence: TGTGCCAGCAGTCAGGATATTCGCACAGATACGCAGTATTTT. The chain has TRBV3-1 and TRBJ2-3, with D unresolved. Germline loops: CDR1 LGHDT, CDR2 YNNKEL (reference sequence). Trimming removed 6 bases from V and 1 base from J, with 11 bases in between. This CDR3 is built from 14 residues.

This clonotype has only a few counts. The V and J genes are TRBV7-2 and TRBJ2-7, with TRBD1 as a possible D gene (5 bases). Germline assignment: CDR1 SGHTA and CDR2 FQGNSA. Trimming cost V 4 bases and J 5 bases, with 15 bases left between them. The CDR3 contains 14 residues. The CDR3 nucleotides read TGTGCCAGCAGCTGGCGGCAGGGTAGGGACGAGCAGTACTTC. It encodes CASSWRQGRDEQYF.

The genes are TRBV19 and TRBJ1-2; no clear D. Trimming cost V 3 bases and J 4 bases, with 9 bases left between them. Germline V gene sequence: CDR1 LNHDA, CDR2 SQIVND (reference sequence). The CDR3 contains 13 residues. The CDR3 DNA reads TGTGCCAGTAGTATTCAAAATTCCTATGGCTACACCTTC. Protein sequence: CASSIQNSYGYTF.

The J gene is TRBJ2-2, the V gene TRBV4-1, with D maybe TRBD2 (7 bases). The CDR3 loop spans 15 amino acids. Trimming removed 1 base from V and 4 bases from J, with 10 bases in between. Germline values: CDR1 MGHRA, CDR2 YSYEKL. Written as DNA, the CDR3 is TGCGCCAGCAGCCAAGTGGGGGGGCTCACCGGGGAGCTGTTTTTT. Translated: CASSQVGGLTGELFF.

As regards this clonotype: Without the conserved terminal phenylalanine or tryptophan, this CDR3 likely stems from a read error. The V and J genes are TRBV20-1 and TRBJ2-5; the D gene is possibly TRBD2 (5 bases). Trimming shortened V by 5 bases and J by 2 bases, and 18 bases separated the two germline ends. The germline V gene has CDR1 DFQATT and CDR2 SNEGSKA (reference sequence). The CDR3 spans 15 residues. CDR3 sequence reads: CSALSEGVQQETQYL. The CDR3 DNA reads as TGCAGTGCTCTCTCTGAGGGAGTGCAGCAAGAGACCCAGTACTTA.

The sample holds a few counts of this clonotype. The rearrangement links TRBV20-1 to TRBJ2-5, with 11 bases aligning to TRBD2. Per germline, CDR1 DFQATT and CDR2 SNEGSKA (reference sequence). J was trimmed by 4 bases and V by 4 bases; bases with no gene match: 11. The length of the CDR3 is 16 residues. CDR3 in DNA: TGCAGTGCTACCGGTCTTAGCGGGGGGGCCTCAGAGACCCAGTACTTC. Protein product: CSATGLSGGASETQYF.

The rearrangement links TRBV20-1 to TRBJ1-1; D is undetermined. The CDR3 loop spans 15 amino acids. Per germline, CDR1 DFQATT and CDR2 SNEGSKA (reference sequence). Trimming took off 7 bases at V and 5 bases at J, with 23 bases between the two ends. CDR3 DNA sequence: TGCAGTGTTCGTCTCAACGGGGTGATGAGAACTGAAGCTTTCTTT. Its translation is CSVRLNGVMRTEAFF.

This chain uses TRBV3-1 with TRBJ1-5; D not certain. Trimming took off 4 bases at V and 7 bases at J, with 17 bases between the two ends. The CDR3 runs to 15 residues. The germline V gene encodes CDR1 LGHDT and CDR2 YNNKEL (reference sequence). The CDR3 bases are TGTGCCAGCAGCCCGAGTAGTGGTATGTTGCAGCCCCAGCATTTT. Translation gives CASSPSSGMLQPQHF. Drawing the rest from reference TRBV3-1 and TRBJ1-5, the complete variable domain is DTAVSQTPKYLVTQMGNDKSIKCEQNLGHDTMYWYKQDSKKFLKIMFSYNNKELIINETVPNRFSPKSPDKAHLNLHINSLELGDSAVYFCASSPSSGMLQPQHFGDGTRLSIL.

In its sample, this clonotype was seen a few times. The chain links TRBV6-1 to TRBJ1-2; a weak D match, TRBD1 (6 bases). Germline V CDR1 and CDR2: MNHNS, SASEGT. CDR3 length equals 15 residues. V was trimmed by 7 bases and J by 6 bases, leaving 21 bases between them. The CDR3 DNA follows: TGTGCCAGCAAACGGTCTGTGGGGGCGCAGGATGGCTACACCTTC. It translates to CASKRSVGAQDGYTF.

Comment on this clonotype: Germline and junction disagree at one end, which may indicate a read error. CDR3 bases: TGTACCAGCAGTTTATTGTGGGAGTCACCCCTCCACTTT. As protein: CTSSLLWESPLHF. This chain joins TRBV27 and TRBJ1-6; D unresolved. The CDR3 spans 13 residues. The germline gives CDR1 MNHEY, CDR2 SMNVEV (reference sequence).

This clonotype was seen only a few times. The chain uses TRBV28 and TRBJ2-1; 8 positions match TRBD1. The V gene's germline CDR1 is MDHEN and CDR2 SYDVKM. This CDR3 has 16 amino acids. V was clipped by 3 bases and J by 8 bases; unmatched bases: 12. CDR3 sequence: CASSFSQTQGQDEQFF. The DNA for the CDR3 is TGTGCCAGCAGTTTCTCCCAGACCCAGGGACAGGATGAGCAGTTCTTC.